This passage covers 27 T cell receptor beta chains from one sample sequenced in a study of shared clonotypes between healthy human individuals. Generated by immunoSEQ multiplex PCR, the TCRdb table keeps only in-frame clones and is missing some. The data show more than 1,200,000 clones, around 98.5% seen once. Source material: naive CD4+ T cells sorted from blood. Subset: CD45RA+ positively selected. The source of these receptors is a man aged 25 to 45 in good health.

This chain connects TRBV29-1 to TRBJ2-1; D possibly corresponds to TRBD2 (5 bases). The germline V gene has CDR1 SQVTM and CDR2 ANQGSEA. V gave up 7 bases and J gave up 14 bases, with 21 bases separating them. The CDR3 loop spans 12 amino acids. CDR3 in amino acids: CSATDWQEDEFF. CDR3 in DNA: TGCAGCGCCACCGACTGGCAGGAGGACGAGTTCTTC.

This sequence joins TRBV6-4 and TRBJ1-3; tentative D call: TRBD1 (5 bases). The V end lost 5 bases, the J end lost 8 bases, and 13 bases lay between the germline ends. The CDR3 covers 13 residues. Per the germline V gene, CDR1 is MRHNA and CDR2 is SNTAGT. This chain's CDR3 is CASSHREGDTIYF. DNA for the CDR3: TGTGCCAGCAGTCACCGGGAAGGGGACACCATATATTTT.

This sequence joins TRBV4-3 and TRBJ1-2; D ambiguous. In germline, CDR1 is LGHNA, CDR2 YSLEER. This CDR3 comprises 15 residues. V lost 0 bases and J 8 bases, leaving 16 bases between the germline ends. This CDR3 reads CASSQESRVSMGYTF. The CDR3 DNA is TGCGCCAGCAGCCAAGAATCCCGGGTCTCAATGGGCTACACCTTC.

The chain is built from TRBV7-2 and TRBJ2-2, with a weak D call TRBD1 (5 bases). This CDR3 has 14 residues. Trimming took 6 bases from V and 7 from J, leaving 15 bases between them. CDR1 is SGHTA, CDR2 FQGNSA, per germline. The CDR3 spells CASRTAQSVGELFF. CDR3 in DNA: TGTGCCAGCAGGACAGCCCAGAGTGTCGGGGAGCTGTTTTTT.

J is TRBJ2-7 and V is TRBV27, with TRBD2 matching 14 bases. CDR1 MNHEY and CDR2 SMNVEV come from the germline V gene (reference sequence). V was clipped by 1 base and J by 2 bases; unmatched bases: 4. The CDR3 contains 17 residues. The chain's CDR3 is CASSLFTTSGRAYEQYF. CDR3 DNA: TGTGCCAGCAGTTTATTCACGACTAGCGGGAGGGCCTACGAGCAGTACTTC.

A single count supports this clone. The chain carries TRBV15 and TRBJ2-7; 7 bases match TRBD1. CDR1 is LNHNV and CDR2 is YYDKDF in the germline V gene (reference sequence). The CDR3 loop spans 14 amino acids. V dropped 1 base and J dropped 5; count of bases not matched to a gene: 5. This CDR3 reads CATSRGDRTNEQYF. CDR3 sequence (DNA): TGTGCCACCAGCAGAGGGGACAGAACGAACGAGCAGTACTTC.

The chain uses TRBV19 and TRBJ2-7; the D gene is possibly TRBD1 (5 bases). V lost 5 bases, J lost 2 bases, and 13 bases lay in between. There are 14 residues in the CDR3. Germline CDR1 reads LNHDA; CDR2 reads SQIVND (reference sequence). This CDR3 is CASSLAGPTYEQYF. The DNA of the CDR3 is TGTGCCAGTAGTTTGGCAGGGCCCACCTACGAGCAGTACTTC. Combining the CDR3 with reference TRBV19 and TRBJ2-7 gives the whole variable domain DGGITQSPKYLFRKEGQNVTLSCEQNLNHDAMYWYRQDPGQGLRLIYYSQIVNDFQKGDIAEGYSVSREKKESFPLTVTSAQKNPTAFYLCASSLAGPTYEQYFGPGTRLTVT.

The chain recombines TRBV18 with TRBJ1-5; D gene uncertain. Germline V gene sequence: CDR1 KGHSH, CDR2 LQKENI. The CDR3 spans 16 residues. Trimming removed 3 bases from V and 6 bases from J, with 18 bases in between. The DNA for the CDR3 is TGTGCCAGCTCACCCCAAACTCAAGTATTAAGTCAGCCCCAGCATTTT. As protein: CASSPQTQVLSQPQHF.

This rearrangement joins TRBV28 to TRBJ1-4; tentatively, D is TRBD1 (5 bases). The CDR3 runs to 12 residues. V was trimmed by 5 bases and J by 7 bases, leaving 8 bases between them. Per germline, CDR1 MDHEN and CDR2 SYDVKM. The CDR3 sequence is CASSRGGEKLFF. DNA of the CDR3: TGTGCCAGCAGTCGGGGGGGTGAAAAACTGTTTTTT.

The chain uses TRBV6-1 and TRBJ2-7, with D perhaps matching TRBD2 (5 bases). The germline V gene encodes CDR1 MNHNS and CDR2 SASEGT. Deletions cut 2 bases from V and 5 bases from J, with 13 bases between. The CDR3 is made up of 14 amino acids. CDR3 DNA: TGTGCCAGCAGTGAAAGAGGTTCAGCGGACGAGCAGTACTTC. This sequence encodes CASSERGSADEQYF.

The gene calls are TRBV5-1 and TRBJ2-5; TRBD1 matches 7 bases. Germline V gene sequence: CDR1 SGHRS, CDR2 YFSETQ. The trim removed 4 bases at V and 0 bases at J, leaving 3 bases unmatched. The CDR3 runs 14 residues. The CDR3 protein is CASSAGTDQETQYF. The CDR3 DNA sequence: TGCGCCAGCAGCGCCGGGACAGACCAAGAGACCCAGTACTTC.

The chain links TRBV30 to TRBJ1-1, with D tentatively TRBD1 (6 bases). Germline V lookup: CDR1 GTSNPN, CDR2 SVGIG (reference sequence). This CDR3 is 16 amino acids long. The V and J ends lost 0 bases and 3 bases respectively, with 17 bases between them. The CDR3 loop reads CAWSVRGWMRDTEAFF. Here the CDR3 DNA reads TGTGCCTGGAGTGTGAGGGGGTGGATGAGGGACACTGAAGCTTTCTTT.

The genes are TRBV10-3 and TRBJ1-2, with a weak D call TRBD1 (6 bases). The CDR3 has 11 amino acids. Germline lookup yields CDR1 ENHRY and CDR2 SYGVKD. V lost 10 bases to trimming and J lost 4 bases, with 10 bases between them. The CDR3 nucleotides read TGTGCCAGCCAGGACAGCTATGGCTACACCTTC. Its protein product is CASQDSYGYTF.

V usage is TRBV2 and J usage is TRBJ2-1; no reliable D call. Trimming took off 5 bases at V and 10 bases at J, with 12 bases between the two ends. Germline V gene sequence: CDR1 SNHLY, CDR2 FYNNEI. The CDR3 runs to 12 residues. As DNA, the CDR3 is TGTGCCAGCAGTCCCCGCCTCTGGGAGCAGTTCTTC. Translating gives CASSPRLWEQFF.

The chain is built from TRBV28 and TRBJ2-2; TRBD1 agrees at 9 bases. The germline gives CDR1 MDHEN, CDR2 SYDVKM. V shed 0 bases and J 3 bases; nucleotides not matched to a gene: 2. The CDR3 has 16 residues. As DNA, the CDR3 is TGTGCCAGCAGTTTATGGGGACAGGGCTACACCGGGGAGCTGTTTTTT. It translates to CASSLWGQGYTGELFF.

The chain combines TRBV5-1 with TRBJ2-7; D unclear. The CDR3 contains 13 residues. V was pared by 0 bases and J by 7 bases, with 11 bases between. CDR1 is SGHRS, CDR2 YFSETQ, per germline. CDR3 protein: CASSLEGSTEQYF. The CDR3 DNA is TGCGCCAGCAGCTTGGAAGGGTCTACAGAGCAGTACTTC.

The CDR3 spells CASSARSGSYEQYF. CDR3 nucleotide sequence: TGTGCCAGCAGTGCACGTTCGGGTTCCTACGAGCAGTACTTC. This chain joins TRBV6-4 and TRBJ2-7; D unclear. This CDR3 is 14 amino acids long. The V end lost 4 bases, the J end lost 1 base, and 11 bases lay between the germline ends. The V gene's germline CDR1 is MRHNA and CDR2 SNTAGT.

The chain employs TRBV9 and TRBJ1-1; TRBD1 matches 10 bases. CDR3 length: 16 amino acids. The J segment lost 4 bases and the V segment lost 3 bases, leaving 9 bases of the junction unmatched. The germline CDR1 and CDR2 sequences are SGDLS and YYNGEE. For the CDR3, the DNA is TGTGCCAGCAGCGCGGGACAGGGGACAAGTATCACTGAAGCTTTCTTT. Amino acid sequence: CASSAGQGTSITEAFF.

The chain recombines TRBV20-1 with TRBJ2-1, with D maybe TRBD1 (6 bases). The ends were cut back, 6 bases at V and 7 bases at J, with 10 bases in the middle. This CDR3 region has 11 residues. CDR1 and CDR2 from the germline V gene are DFQATT and SNEGSKA (reference sequence). CDR3 nucleotide sequence: TGCAGTGCACCCCAGGGGAATGAGCAGTTCTTC. It encodes CSAPQGNEQFF.

A note on this clone: Other nucleotide sequences in the sample specify the same CDR3. V is TRBV6-1 and J is TRBJ2-7; D is undetermined. The germline gives CDR1 MNHNS, CDR2 SASEGT. Trimming shortened V by 0 bases and J by 1 base, and 7 bases separated the two germline ends. The CDR3 extends over 14 amino acids. As DNA, the CDR3 is TGTGCCAGCAGTGAAGCGGGCAGTTCCTACGAGCAGTACTTC. It encodes CASSEAGSSYEQYF.

V is TRBV7-3 and J is TRBJ2-2, with D possibly being TRBD1 or TRBD2 (5 bases each). Deletions cut 4 bases from V and 3 bases from J, with 15 bases between. Per the germline V gene, CDR1 is SGHTA and CDR2 is FQGTGA. The CDR3 is made up of 16 amino acids. Here the CDR3 reads CASSSGPWGYTGELFF. CDR3 nucleotides: TGTGCCAGCAGCTCGGGGCCCTGGGGGTACACCGGGGAGCTGTTTTTT. The whole variable domain, remainder taken from reference TRBV7-3 and TRBJ2-2, is GAGVSQTPSNKVTEKGKYVELRCDPISGHTALYWYRQSLGQGPEFLIYFQGTGAADDSGLPNDRFFAVRPEGSVSTLKIQRTERGDSAVYLCASSSGPWGYTGELFFGEGSRLTVL.

The genes are TRBV28 and TRBJ2-3; D gene uncertain. The CDR3 runs to 14 residues. V lost 0 bases, J lost 2 bases, and 6 bases lay in between. Germline CDR1 reads MDHEN; CDR2 reads SYDVKM. The DNA of the CDR3 is TGTGCCAGCAGTTTATGGCAGAACACAGATACGCAGTATTTT. Translation gives CASSLWQNTDTQYF. The entire variable domain, with the rest obtained from reference TRBV28 and TRBJ2-3, is as follows: DVKVTQSSRYLVKRTGEKVFLECVQDMDHENMFWYRQDPGLGLRLIYFSYDVKMKEKGDIPEGYSVSREKKERFSLILESASTNQTSMYLCASSLWQNTDTQYFGPGTRLTVL.

This rearrangement joins TRBV27 to TRBJ2-1, with unresolved D. Trimming shortened V by 3 bases and J by 5 bases, and 14 bases separated the two germline ends. The CDR3 consists of 15 residues. The germline V gene encodes CDR1 MNHEY and CDR2 SMNVEV (reference sequence). In DNA form, the CDR3 reads TGTGCCAGCAGTTTTCCTTTTCGTGGCCACAATGAGCAGTTCTTC. As protein: CASSFPFRGHNEQFF.

This clone was found once. The V and J genes are TRBV5-4 and TRBJ2-3, with 12 positions matching TRBD2. V dropped 0 bases and J dropped 3; count of bases not matched to a gene: 5. This CDR3 is 17 amino acids long. Germline CDR1 and CDR2: SGHNT and YYREEE (reference sequence). CDR3 loop: CASSLAPGTSGTDTQYF. The CDR3 nucleotides read TGTGCCAGCAGCTTGGCCCCCGGGACTAGCGGGACAGATACGCAGTATTTT.

The V call is TRBV9, the J call TRBJ1-2; the match to TRBD1 covers 7 bases. From germline, CDR1 is SGDLS and CDR2 YYNGEE. After removal of 2 bases from V and 2 bases from J, the junction contained 3 bases not matched to a gene. The CDR3 is 14 residues long. The CDR3 DNA reads as TGTGCCAGCAGCGTTCAGGACAGGAACTATGGCTACACCTTC. Amino acid sequence: CASSVQDRNYGYTF.

The CDR3 coding sequence is TGTGCCAGCAGCCCGGAACTCACTACTAGCGGATACTTC. Its translation: CASSPELTTSGYF. V is TRBV2 and J is TRBJ2-4, with 8 bases matching TRBD2. V lost 6 bases and J lost 16; bases outside the gene matches: 14. From germline, CDR1 is SNHLY and CDR2 FYNNEI. CDR3 length: 13 residues.

The chain recombines TRBV9 with TRBJ2-2, with TRBD2 identical over 13 bases. J lost 7 bases, V lost 0 bases, and 9 bases had no gene match. Germline V gives CDR1 SGDLS, CDR2 YYNGEE. The CDR3 contains 18 residues. CDR3 bases: TGTGCCAGCAGCGTAGTGGGAGGACTAGCGGGAGTATACGGGGAGCTGTTTTTT. This gives the protein CASSVVGGLAGVYGELFF. Full variable domain (remainder filled in from reference TRBV9 and TRBJ2-2): DSGVTQTPKHLITATGQRVTLRCSPRSGDLSVYWYQQSLDQGLQFLIQYYNGEERAKGNILERFSAQQFPDLHSELNLSSLELGDSALYFCASSVVGGLAGVYGELFFGEGSRLTVL.